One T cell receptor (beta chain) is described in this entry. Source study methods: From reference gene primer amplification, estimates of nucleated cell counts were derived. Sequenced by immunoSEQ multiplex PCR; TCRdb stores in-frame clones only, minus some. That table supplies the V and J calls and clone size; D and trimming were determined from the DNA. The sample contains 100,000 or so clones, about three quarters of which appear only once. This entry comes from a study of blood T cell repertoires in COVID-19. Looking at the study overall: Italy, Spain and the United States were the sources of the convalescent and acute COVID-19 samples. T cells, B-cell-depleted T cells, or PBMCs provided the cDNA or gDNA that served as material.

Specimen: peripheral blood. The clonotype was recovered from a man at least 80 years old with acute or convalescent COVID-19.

This CDR3 reads CASSPPGGSQAFF. CDR3 sequence (DNA): TGTGCCAGCAGCCCTCCGGGGGGCTCCCAAGCTTTCTTT. The gene calls are TRBV11-2 and TRBJ1-1; D perhaps matches TRBD1 (6 bases). The CDR3 sequence is 13 residues long. Germline values: CDR1 SGHAT, CDR2 FQNNGV. V lost 5 bases to trimming and J lost 9 bases, with 16 bases between them. Full variable domain (outside the CDR3, taken from reference TRBV11-2 and TRBJ1-1): EAGVAQSPRYKIIEKRQSVAFWCNPISGHATLYWYQQILGQGPKLLIQFQNNGVVDDSQLPKDRFSAERLKGVDSTLKIQPAKLEDSAVYLCASSPPGGSQAFFGQGTRLTVV.